This record covers a single T cell receptor (beta chain). Its antigen remains unknown. These data belong to a study of CD8 T cells in ankylosing spondylitis. Whole-study results and caveats: Reportedly, significant enrichment of disease-linked clones occurred in matched ankylosing spondylitis synovial fluid.

TCRdb fed the 5' RACE reads into MiXCR, producing one record per CDR3 protein. The sample lists roughly 200,000 distinct CDR3 sequences, roughly 25% occurring once. Specimen: blood, either unsorted or a sorted T cell fraction (not recorded which). The sequence came from a male donor with ankylosing spondylitis or in good health (not recorded which).

CDR3 DNA sequence: TGTGCCAGCAGCCCTATGGACAGGGTTAGCACAGATACGCAGTATTTT. This codes for CASSPMDRVSTDTQYF. The rearrangement uses TRBV27 and TRBJ2-3, with 8 positions matching TRBD1. J lost 0 bases, V lost 6 bases, and 8 bases had no gene match. The germline CDR1 and CDR2 sequences are MNHEY and SMNVEV (reference sequence). The CDR3 sequence is 16 residues long.